A selection of T cell receptor beta chains follows, all from one sample in a study of blood T cell repertoires in COVID-19. Produced via immunoSEQ multiplex PCR; TCRdb's table is partial and in-frame only. The table lists more than 85,000 clones, about four fifths of them singletons. Source material: peripheral blood. All receptors derive from a woman aged 60 to 75 with acute or convalescent COVID-19. Both conserved end residues are part of each CDR3. The D gene is left open where the match is weak. The size field is filled for only some rows; it gives once, few, many or a size class.

cdr3_aa cdr3_nt clone_size j_call d_call v_call cdr3_length
CASAYNRGYGYTF TGTGCCAGTGCATATAACCGGGGCTATGGCTACACCTTC NA TRBJ1-2 NA TRBV19 13
CASSEGGLREKLFF TGTGCCAGCAGTGAAGGAGGGCTTAGAGAAAAACTGTTTTTT NA TRBJ1-4 NA TRBV6-1 14
CASSYRSGRETQYF TGTGCCAGCAGTTACCGGTCAGGGAGGGAGACCCAGTACTTC NA TRBJ2-5 NA TRBV6-5 14
CASSQSLREGYGYTF TGCGCCAGCAGCCAATCCCTCAGGGAGGGCTATGGCTACACCTTC NA TRBJ1-2 NA TRBV4-3 15
CASSLAWGPTPAFF TGCGCCAGCAGCTTGGCATGGGGGCCCACACCAGCTTTCTTT few TRBJ1-1 NA TRBV5-1 14
CASSLWGAGGDYGYTF TGTGCCAGCAGCCTATGGGGGGCAGGGGGAGACTATGGCTACACCTTC NA TRBJ1-2 TRBD1 TRBV3-1/TRBV3-2 16
CASSPTGGGQPQHF TGTGCCAGCAGCCCGACAGGGGGCGGGCAGCCCCAGCATTTT NA TRBJ1-5 TRBD1 TRBV27 14
CASRFDFGTGPSYNEQFF TGTGCCAGCAGGTTCGACTTTGGGACAGGCCCTTCCTACAATGAGCAGTTCTTC NA TRBJ2-1 TRBD1 TRBV9 18
CASSQGFRGMFTGYTF TGTGCCAGCAGCCAAGGTTTTCGGGGGATGTTCACTGGCTACACCTTC NA TRBJ1-2 NA TRBV4-2 16
CATTRGRRGDDTQYF TGTGCCACCACCAGGGGGAGGCGGGGGGATGATACGCAGTATTTT NA TRBJ2-3 NA TRBV3-1/TRBV3-2 15
CASSHLAGGLFPYEQYF TGCGCCAGCAGCCATCTAGCGGGGGGCCTTTTCCCCTACGAGCAGTACTTC NA TRBJ2-7 TRBD2 TRBV4-3 17
CASSPGTGGNGYTF TGTGCCAGCTCACCAGGGACAGGGGGGAATGGCTACACCTTC NA TRBJ1-2 TRBD1 TRBV18 14
CASSALERDFQIETQYF TGTGCCAGCAGCGCTCTCGAAAGGGACTTCCAAATAGAGACCCAGTACTTC NA TRBJ2-5 NA TRBV7-9 17
CSVGPTHQGKESPLHF TGCAGCGTTGGGCCCACTCATCAGGGGAAGGAATCACCCCTCCACTTT NA TRBJ1-6 NA TRBV29-1 16